This T cell receptor (beta chain) was retrieved from a study of CD8 T cells in Susac syndrome (dated by TCRdb to between 2018 and 2021). Looking at the study overall: Among the sequenced Susac syndrome patients, five or six had clinically active disease and about eight were in clinical remission. Repertoire sequencing was used to test whether CD8+ T cell activation and differentiation in Susac syndrome was antigen driven. At blood withdrawal, Susac syndrome patients were either therapy-naive, taking corticosteroids (in some cases with IVIg as well), or taking IVIg alone. CD8+ T cell repertoire clonality was compared between about a dozen healthy donors, some 14 Susac syndrome patients and approximately 15 multiple sclerosis patients.

RNA was extracted using the RNeasy kit, and about 0.45 to 1 ug of the RNA was reverse transcribed with random hexamers. TCR beta CDR3 regions were amplified with the immunoSEQ multiplex PCR assay covering 54 Vbeta and 13 Jbeta segments. PCR amplification bias was corrected using a synthetic template baseline for primer optimization and computational correction. Processing in the source paper ran as follows. Reads were assigned to V, D and J genes according to IMGT and analyzed in immunoSEQ Analyzer, with only productive sequences retained. Clonality was calculated as one minus the Shannon entropy normalized by log2 of the number of productive unique sequences. For each patient and control, public and private clones were evaluated within the 100 most prevalent clones. Clones were defined as Susac-specific if absent from the healthy and MS cohorts, from approximately 1,100 published viral clones and from other ImmuneACCESS disease sequences. The public reads were quality trimmed at Q25 with fastp and then assembled into clones with MiXCR by TCRdb, keeping productive beta chains. One record per CDR3 amino acid sequence lists the most common genes and DNA. The V and J calls follow TCRdb's processing rather than the paper's. The sample yields 84,000 or so distinct CDR3 sequences; around 93% were counted once. The top ten clonotypes cover approximately 0.49% of the sample.

CDR1 and CDR2 are read off the germline V gene as ENHRY and SYGVKD. The CDR3 has 13 amino acids, counting the end cysteine and phenylalanine. Just CDR3 DNA is preserved here, 39 bases in frame from base 1. Trimming removed 0 bases from V and 7 bases from J, leaving 9 bases between the germline ends. In the case of this clonotype: There is no known antigen for this receptor. Per-base quality was not reported, and no clone a single base away is much larger than it.

Overall study outcomes, separate from this receptor: CD8+ repertoires in Susac syndrome showed clonal expansion, which was highest in CD8+ TEMRA cells and was greater in clinically active patients than in remitting patients. Looking at Susac-specific public clones, the researchers identified about 15 in the total CD8+ repertoire and roughly 5 in the CD8+ TEMRA repertoire. The number of individuals in the TCR sequencing and HLA analysis was acknowledged as relatively small.

Peripheral blood CD8+ and CD4+ T cells from healthy donors, Susac syndrome patients and multiple sclerosis patients were profiled by high-throughput TCR beta sequencing. Recently defined diagnostic criteria for definite or probable disease were met by the Susac syndrome patients. CD8+ TEMRA cells were enriched by FACS, while bulk CD8+ and CD4+ T cells were purified by magnetic negative isolation. Blood was drawn into EDTA tubes, processed within 24 hours, and PBMCs were isolated by density gradient centrifugation. PBMCs destined for TCR sequencing were cryopreserved in liquid nitrogen and later thawed in a 37 °C water bath. A purity of at least 90% was achieved for sorted or isolated CD4+, CD8+ and CD8+ TEMRA cells.

The receptor was derived from a human donor with Susac syndrome. The chain uses TRBV10-3 and TRBJ1-1, with the D gene not clear enough to name. Sequenced: CD8+ T cells from PBMCs. The CDR3 amino acid sequence is: CAISESSTDEAFF. The base sequence is TGTGCCATCAGTGAGTCCTCTACAGATGAAGCTTTCTTT.